Listed below are T cell receptor beta chains from one sample, sequenced in a study of CD8 T cells in Susac syndrome. TCRdb re-called the immunoSEQ multiplex PCR reads with MiXCR, one entry per CDR3 protein. The repertoire holds about 430,000 distinct CDR3 sequences, around 85% seen once, with approximately 0.12% in the top ten. Sequencing was performed on CD8+ T cells from PBMCs. These receptors came from a human donor with multiple sclerosis. Both conserved end residues are part of each CDR3. A D gene is named only where the DNA matches it firmly. A row's size may be missing; if present it is once, few, many or a size class.

D: TRBD1; J: TRBJ2-1; size: NA; V: TRBV3-1; DNA: TGTGCCAGCAGCCCCCCAAACCAGGGGGCACTCTACAATGAGCAGTTCTTC; CDR3: CASSPPNQGALYNEQFF
D: NA; J: TRBJ1-2; size: NA; V: TRBV27; DNA: TGTGCCAGCAGGCACGGAGGGCATGGCTACACCTTC; CDR3: CASRHGGHGYTF
D: NA; J: TRBJ2-2; size: NA; V: TRBV19; DNA: TGTGCCAGTAGTGTGGACCTAGGGACCGGGGAGCTGTTTTTT; CDR3: CASSVDLGTGELFF
D: NA; J: TRBJ1-2; size: NA; V: TRBV6-5; DNA: TGTGCCAGAAGGACAACCTATAACTATGGCTACACCTTC; CDR3: CARRTTYNYGYTF
D: TRBD1; J: TRBJ2-7; size: few; V: TRBV6-5; DNA: TGTGCCAGCAGTTACTCGGGACAGGGCTACGAGCAGTACTTC; CDR3: CASSYSGQGYEQYF
D: TRBD1; J: TRBJ1-5; size: NA; V: TRBV27; DNA: TGTGCCAGCAGTTGGGGGACAGGTAATCAGCCCCAGCATTTT; CDR3: CASSWGTGNQPQHF
D: NA; J: TRBJ2-1; size: NA; V: TRBV5-1; DNA: TGCGCCAGCAGCTTGGTCTCTGGTAATGAGCAGTTCTTC; CDR3: CASSLVSGNEQFF
D: NA; J: TRBJ2-5; size: few; V: TRBV7-6; DNA: TGTGCCAGCAGCCCCTTAGAGGCCCAGTACTTC; CDR3: CASSPLEAQYF
D: NA; J: TRBJ2-5; size: NA; V: TRBV5-4; DNA: TGTGCCAGCAGCTCTCGGGAAGAAGAGACCCAGTACTTC; CDR3: CASSSREEETQYF
D: NA; J: TRBJ1-6; size: NA; V: TRBV14; DNA: TGTGCCAGCAGCACGCTTTATAATTCACCCCTCCACTTT; CDR3: CASSTLYNSPLHF
D: NA; J: TRBJ1-4; size: few; V: TRBV29-1; DNA: TGCAGCGTTGACTCAGGGGTAGCTAATGAAAAACTGTTTTTT; CDR3: CSVDSGVANEKLFF
D: NA; J: TRBJ2-2; size: NA; V: TRBV28; DNA: TGTGCCAGCAGTTTTTCAAGCGCCCAGGGTACCGGGGAGCTGTTTTTT; CDR3: CASSFSSAQGTGELFF
D: TRBD1; J: TRBJ2-7; size: NA; V: TRBV20-1; DNA: TGCAGTGCTTTGGGGACAGCCAGGTACGAGCAGTACTTC; CDR3: CSALGTARYEQYF
D: NA; J: TRBJ2-1; size: once; V: TRBV11-2; DNA: TGTGCCAGCAGCGTTGCAGGGTTCGTGTCCTACAATGAGCAGTTCTTC; CDR3: CASSVAGFVSYNEQFF
D: TRBD1; J: TRBJ2-7; size: NA; V: TRBV27; DNA: TGTGCCAGCAGTTTCGGGACAGGGAACTACGAGCAGTACTTC; CDR3: CASSFGTGNYEQYF
D: NA; J: TRBJ1-1; size: NA; V: TRBV27; DNA: TGTGCCAGCAGTTTATCCACCGGGACACCGAACACTGAAGCTTTCTTT; CDR3: CASSLSTGTPNTEAFF
D: NA; J: TRBJ1-1; size: NA; V: TRBV19; DNA: TGTGCCAGGACAACAATGCAGGCTGAAGCTTTCTTT; CDR3: CARTTMQAEAFF
D: NA; J: TRBJ1-6; size: NA; V: TRBV5-1; DNA: TGCGCCAGCAGCTTGGACCTATCGGGGGCCTATAATTCACCCCTCCACTTT; CDR3: CASSLDLSGAYNSPLHF
D: NA; J: TRBJ2-7; size: NA; V: TRBV5-6; DNA: TGTGCCAGCAGCTTTTTCGGGGAGGCGTACGAGCAGTACTTC; CDR3: CASSFFGEAYEQYF
D: NA; J: TRBJ2-7; size: once; V: TRBV25-1; DNA: TGTGCCAGCAGTGAATGGGGCAGGGACTACGAGCAGTACTTC; CDR3: CASSEWGRDYEQYF
D: NA; J: TRBJ2-1; size: NA; V: TRBV7-6; DNA: TGTGCCAGCAGCTTAGCGGACGGATACAATGAGCAGTTCTTC; CDR3: CASSLADGYNEQFF